Listed below are T cell receptor beta chains from one sample, sequenced in a study of blood T cell repertoires in COVID-19. Some clones are missing from TCRdb's copy, which holds only in-frame ones; the method was immunoSEQ multiplex PCR. The sample carries over 70,000 clones, about 85% recorded once. The material sequenced was peripheral blood. The receptors here all came from a man aged 60 to 69 with COVID-19, enrolled during active disease. Both conserved end residues are part of each CDR3.

V,J,CDR3
TRBV3-1/TRBV3-2,TRBJ2-3,CASSQKQTISADTQYF
TRBV5-5,TRBJ2-1,CASSLGPLAGGYNEQFF
TRBV2,TRBJ2-7,CASSETHLAASYEQYF
TRBV29-1,TRBJ2-7,CSVEVGRVEQYF
TRBV12-3/TRBV12-4,TRBJ1-5,CASSNLRQGPQHF
TRBV7-3,TRBJ2-2,CASSQQGLAGGPTGELFF
TRBV6-5,TRBJ2-1,CASSRQGDYNEQFF
TRBV6-5,TRBJ1-6,CASSIPGTGVSPLHF
TRBV28,TRBJ1-2,CASTLRDGYTF
TRBV5-4,TRBJ2-1,CASSLALSSVSYNEQFF